Presented here are 8 T cell receptor beta chains from one specimen sequenced in a study of breast tumors, draining lymph nodes, adjacent tissues. MiXCR was run by TCRdb on the multiplex PCR reads, yielding one entry per CDR3 protein. Among about 80,000 distinct CDR3 sequences, approximately 19% were seen once, and the ten largest hold around 2.5%. Breast cancer patients provided tissue from their axillary draining lymph nodes. Material for sequencing was axillary lymph node tissue. The receptors shown here come from a female donor with breast cancer. Some clones in this sample may be carry-over from other donors' samples.

This clonotype was seen many times. This chain joins TRBV4-1 and TRBJ2-1; 10 bases line up with TRBD1. This CDR3 contains 17 residues. V shed 4 bases, J shed 6 bases, and the junction held 12 bases outside the gene matches. CDR1 MGHRA and CDR2 YSYEKL come from the germline V gene. In DNA form, the CDR3 reads TGCGCCAGCAGCCGAGACCTCGGGACAGGGGCCCGCAATGAGCAGTTCTTC. The encoded protein is CASSRDLGTGARNEQFF.

The chain recombines TRBV28 with TRBJ1-4, with D perhaps TRBD1 (6 bases). Germline V gene data show CDR1 as MDHEN and CDR2 as SYDVKM. The CDR3 extends over 15 amino acids. Trimming cost V 4 bases and J 8 bases, with 17 bases left between them. Here the CDR3 DNA reads TGTGCCAGCAGTTCGAAACAGGGTCAGAACGAAAAACTGTTTTTT. Its protein product is CASSSKQGQNEKLFF.

This clonotype came up many times. The CDR3 region has the DNA TGTGCCAGCAGTGACAGGGCCGAGACCCAGTACTTC. Translation gives CASSDRAETQYF. This rearrangement joins TRBV6-4 to TRBJ2-5; the D is unclear. This CDR3 region has 12 residues. Germline V gene data show CDR1 as MRHNA and CDR2 as SNTAGT. V was clipped by 2 bases and J by 5 bases, with 6 bases between them.

Concerning this clonotype itself: Given a much more abundant clone one base away, this may be a read error. The CDR3 end shows no conserved phenylalanine or tryptophan, and so a read error is likely. The V and J genes are TRBV19 and TRBJ1-2; 7 nucleotides line up with TRBD1. The CDR3 totals 13 residues. In germline, CDR1 is LNHDA, CDR2 SQIVND (reference sequence). J lost 5 bases, V lost 8 bases, and 8 bases had no gene match. The CDR3, as DNA: TGTGCCAGTGGAGACCGGGACAGTTATGGCTACACCATC. It translates to CASGDRDSYGYTI.

In this sample, this clonotype turned up many times. This sequence joins TRBV20-1 and TRBJ2-3; TRBD2 aligns across 8 bases. The CDR3 consists of 11 residues. V shed 5 bases, J shed 10 bases, and the junction held 5 bases outside the gene matches. Germline assignment: CDR1 DFQATT and CDR2 SNEGSKA (reference sequence). CDR3 sequence: CSALSGMAQYF. The DNA for the CDR3 is TGCAGTGCTCTTAGCGGGATGGCGCAGTATTTT.

This clonotype was observed many times. The V gene is TRBV7-2, the J gene TRBJ1-3, with D uncertain. The V end lost 4 bases, the J end lost 2 bases, and 12 bases lay between the germline ends. The CDR3 is made up of 15 amino acids. In germline, CDR1 is SGHTA, CDR2 FQGNSA. CDR3 DNA: TGTGCCAGCAGCTCGGCCCCCCCGCCTGGAAACACCATATATTTT. Its translation: CASSSAPPPGNTIYF. The full variable domain, rest sourced from reference TRBV7-2 and TRBJ1-3, is GAGVSQSPSNKVTEKGKDVELRCDPISGHTALYWYRQSLGQGLEFLIYFQGNSAPDKSGLPSDRFSAERTGGSVSTLTIQRTQQEDSAVYLCASSSAPPPGNTIYFGEGSWLTVV.

The chain joins TRBV27 to TRBJ2-5, with D perhaps matching TRBD2 (6 bases). Looked up from germline, CDR1 is MNHEY and CDR2 is SMNVEV (reference sequence). The CDR3 contains 15 residues. V was clipped by 4 bases and J by 4 bases, with 16 bases between them. The CDR3 coding sequence is TGTGCCAGCAGTTCCGGGACTCAGGCCAGAGAGACCCAGTACTTC. It is translated as CASSSGTQARETQYF.

This clonotype was observed many times. The chain uses TRBV20-1 and TRBJ2-3; D tentatively fits TRBD1 or TRBD2 (5 bases each). The CDR3 runs to 14 residues. Deletions cut 4 bases from V and 4 bases from J, with 15 bases between. The germline gives CDR1 DFQATT, CDR2 SNEGSKA (reference sequence). The CDR3 reads CSAKRGGRSDTQYF. DNA of the CDR3: TGCAGTGCTAAGAGGGGTGGACGTTCAGATACGCAGTATTTT.